This is a list of T cell receptor beta chains from one sample in a study of metastatic and nonmetastatic thyroid tumors. TCRdb reprocessed the PCR reads via MiXCR. The table has under 30,000 clones, roughly 19% seen once. What was sequenced was blood. The receptors originated from a male donor with papillary thyroid cancer or a benign thyroid nodule (not recorded which). Some clones in this sample may be carry-over from other donors' samples. The conserved cysteine and the conserved F or W are not part of the CDR3 here. Fields, in order: V gene, CDR3 protein.

TRBV10-3 | ANPSGTGSSYNSPLH
TRBV6-5 | ASSYGQGYQPQH
TRBV6-1 | ASSTGTGMTGGGYT
TRBV28 | ASSLWAGTGTNTIY
TRBV18 | ASSPGGSLYYEQY
TRBV6-1 | AISLALASYGQY
TRBV4-1 | ASSQVLRGRESPLH
TRBV6-1 | ASMRRRSEETQY
TRBV6-4 | ASSDGAGGTDTQY
TRBV5-1 | ASSPWTGNYEQY
TRBV27 | ASRTGPPSYNEQF
TRBV19 | ASRRNTGSSGANVLT
TRBV6-5 | ASSYLGGRDTQY
TRBV30 | AWEHLTDTQY
TRBV2 | ASRWAGRVDEQY
TRBV7-3 | ASSRSGRAGELF
TRBV11-2 | ASSLTRGDGYT
TRBV11-2 | ASSPPGRAQY
TRBV11-1 | ASSYGRGGRGIGGYT
TRBV28 | ASNPGGSLSREQF
TRBV7-6 | ASSLTLEGAYEQY
TRBV10-3 | AIQGPMNTEAF
TRBV5-1 | ASSLGGFLTEAF
TRBV2 | ASSGQGQSGELF
TRBV18 | ASSPPWTRGSTDTQY
TRBV10-3 | ATINEGGYEKY
TRBV30 | AWSVSLINQPQH
TRBV18 | ASSPLKGVNTEAF
TRBV11-2 | ASSSTGGQGNTIY
TRBV5-1 | ASSLRADEAF
TRBV5-4 | ASSPVGYEQY
TRBV12-3/TRBV12-4 | ASSLLPGAYSGNTIY
TRBV24-1 | ATSDYNEQGTYEQY
TRBV6-1 | ASSKDRHYEQY
TRBV4-1 | ASSQRATGLAVYNEQF
TRBV3-1 | ASSQGTGNSNQPQH
TRBV20-1 | SARGQGSLTAF
TRBV27 | ASSISGGQITGELF
TRBV9 | GSSVGGWTPKYT
TRBV2 | ASSYTGAGETQY
TRBV6-1 | ASTPITTGGAAGYT
TRBV20-1 | RGQGGDTEAF
TRBV20-1 | SASGNTGELF
TRBV27 | ASKQERSYNSPLH
TRBV28 | ASSPGAAGGYQETQY
TRBV11-2 | ASSLQGANTEAF
TRBV13 | ASSLGTNEQF
TRBV20-1 | SFLDRKSTDTQY
TRBV11-2 | ASSDSGYTYGYT
TRBV7-2 | ASSFTPSSSYNSPLH
TRBV6-1 | ASSEGKEWGHNQPQH
TRBV6-4 | ASSAPGLSSNQPQH
TRBV13 | AISLRTVSYEQY
TRBV30 | AWRNPLPGVEY